This T cell receptor beta chain was sequenced during a study of CD8 T cells in ankylosing spondylitis. CDR3 size: 13 residues. Trimming cost V 2 bases and J 2 bases, with 6 bases left between them. Germline V CDR1 and CDR2: SGHTA, FQGNSA. Findings and limits, study-wide: What seemed typical of ankylosing spondylitis blood was a TCR beta motif built from roughly eight highly homologous variants.

A single record per CDR3 protein comes from TCRdb applying MiXCR to the 5' RACE reads. Of about 130,000 distinct CDR3 sequences detected, 9.3% appear once; the ten largest clones hold about 3.6%. This clonotype came up many times. What it binds is unknown. The receptor was isolated from a male donor with ankylosing spondylitis or in good health (not recorded which). The V call is TRBV7-2, the J call TRBJ2-5; D is ambiguous. Sequencing was carried out using blood, either unsorted or a sorted T cell fraction (not recorded which). The CDR3 reads CASSLWGQETQYF. CDR3 in DNA: TGTGCCAGCAGCTTATGGGGTCAAGAGACCCAGTACTTC. Based on the CDR3 plus reference TRBV7-2 and TRBJ2-5, the full variable domain is GAGVSQSPSNKVTEKGKDVELRCDPISGHTALYWYRQSLGQGLEFLIYFQGNSAPDKSGLPSDRFSAERTGGSVSTLTIQRTQQEDSAVYLCASSLWGQETQYFGPGTRLLVL.